This T cell receptor beta chain was documented in a study of PD-L1 blockade in urothelial cancer. Germline V gene lookup returns CDR1 WSHSY and CDR2 SAAADI. V lost 7 bases and J lost 0, with 16 bases in between. CDR3 length equals 15 residues. Clones were read by immunoSEQ multiplex PCR, and TCRdb kept only the in-frame ones, dropping some. The table shows about 83,000 clones, with roughly 90% occurring only once. This TCR was sampled from a woman aged 65 to 85 with urothelial cancer. The sample consisted of PBMCs, taken around atezolizumab (anti-PD-L1) treatment. The rearrangement links TRBV10-2 to TRBJ2-7, with TRBD1 as a possible D gene (5 bases). CDR3 bases: TGCGCCAGCATCGAACGGAGCAGGGACTCCTACGAGCAGTACTTC. The encoded protein is CASIERSRDSYEQYF.